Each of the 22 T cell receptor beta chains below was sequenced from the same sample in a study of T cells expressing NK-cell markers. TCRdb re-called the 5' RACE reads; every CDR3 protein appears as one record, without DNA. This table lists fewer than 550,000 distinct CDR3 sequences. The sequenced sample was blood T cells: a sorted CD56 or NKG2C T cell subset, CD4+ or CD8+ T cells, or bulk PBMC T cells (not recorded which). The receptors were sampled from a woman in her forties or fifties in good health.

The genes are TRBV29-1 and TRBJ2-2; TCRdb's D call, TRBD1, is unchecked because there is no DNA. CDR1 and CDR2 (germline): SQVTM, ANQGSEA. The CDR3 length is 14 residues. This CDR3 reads CSGRGQGIGGELFF.

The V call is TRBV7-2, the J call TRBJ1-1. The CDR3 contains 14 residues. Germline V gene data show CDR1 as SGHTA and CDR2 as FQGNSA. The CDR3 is CASSPTVVNTEAFF.

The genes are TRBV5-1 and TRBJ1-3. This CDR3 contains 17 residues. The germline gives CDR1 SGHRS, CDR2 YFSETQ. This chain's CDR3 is CASSSYRGGSSGNTIYF.

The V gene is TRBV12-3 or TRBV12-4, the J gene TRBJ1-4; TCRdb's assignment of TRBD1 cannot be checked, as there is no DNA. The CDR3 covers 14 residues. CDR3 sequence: CASSAGVVSEKLFF.

The CDR3 spells CASSQPDRVGNTIYF. This chain connects TRBV4-1 to TRBJ1-3; TCRdb returns TRBD1, unconfirmable since there is no DNA. This CDR3 comprises 15 residues. Germline CDR1 reads MGHRA; CDR2 reads YSYEKL.

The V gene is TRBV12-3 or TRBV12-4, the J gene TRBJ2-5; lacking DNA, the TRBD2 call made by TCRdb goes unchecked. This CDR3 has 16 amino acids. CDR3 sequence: CASSLHGTSFQETQYF.

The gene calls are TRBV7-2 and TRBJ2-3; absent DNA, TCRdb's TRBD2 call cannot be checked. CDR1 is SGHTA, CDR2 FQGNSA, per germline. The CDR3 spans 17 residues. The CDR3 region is CASSSRRGLGEPDTQYF.

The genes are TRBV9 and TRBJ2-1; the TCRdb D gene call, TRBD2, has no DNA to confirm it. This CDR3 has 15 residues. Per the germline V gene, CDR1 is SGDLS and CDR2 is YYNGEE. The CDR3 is CASSTEGREGREQFF.

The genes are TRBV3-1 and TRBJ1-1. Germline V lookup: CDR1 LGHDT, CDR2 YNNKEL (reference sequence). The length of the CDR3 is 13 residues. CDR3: CASSQDPAIEAFF.

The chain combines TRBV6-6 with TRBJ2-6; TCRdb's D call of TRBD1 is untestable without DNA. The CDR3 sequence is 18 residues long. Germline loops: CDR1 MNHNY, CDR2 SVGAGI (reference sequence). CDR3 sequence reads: CASSYSGTGYSGANVLTF.

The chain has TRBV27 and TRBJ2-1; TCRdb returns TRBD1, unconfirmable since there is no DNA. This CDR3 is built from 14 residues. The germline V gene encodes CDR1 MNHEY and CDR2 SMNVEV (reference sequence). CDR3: CASSLAPDRLQQFF.

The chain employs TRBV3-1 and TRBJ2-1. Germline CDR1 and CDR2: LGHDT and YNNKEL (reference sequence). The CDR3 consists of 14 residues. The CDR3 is CASSQDPKSSFQFF.

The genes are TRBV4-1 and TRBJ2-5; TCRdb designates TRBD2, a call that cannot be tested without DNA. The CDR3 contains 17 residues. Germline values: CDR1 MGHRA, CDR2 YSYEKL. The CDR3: CASSQAGLAGAGETQYF.

This CDR3 is CASSPRGASYEQYF. V gene TRBV7-8 combines with J gene TRBJ2-7. The CDR3 spans 14 residues. Germline V gene sequence: CDR1 SGHVS, CDR2 FQNEAQ.

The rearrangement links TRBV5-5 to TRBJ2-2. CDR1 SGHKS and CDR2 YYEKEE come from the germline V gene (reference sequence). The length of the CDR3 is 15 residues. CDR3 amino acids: CASSLGLSGTGELFF.

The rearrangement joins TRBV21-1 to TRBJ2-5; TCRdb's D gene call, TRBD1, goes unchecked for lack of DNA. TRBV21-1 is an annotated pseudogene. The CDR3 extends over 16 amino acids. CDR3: CASSTSGTGGSETQYF.

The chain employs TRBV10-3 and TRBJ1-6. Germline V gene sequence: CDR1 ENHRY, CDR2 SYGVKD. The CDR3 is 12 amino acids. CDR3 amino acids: CATGGPNSPLHF.

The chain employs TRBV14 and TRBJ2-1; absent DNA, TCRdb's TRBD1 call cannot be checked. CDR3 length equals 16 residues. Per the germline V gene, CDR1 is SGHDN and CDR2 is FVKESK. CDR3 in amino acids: CASSQARNLSPNEQFF.

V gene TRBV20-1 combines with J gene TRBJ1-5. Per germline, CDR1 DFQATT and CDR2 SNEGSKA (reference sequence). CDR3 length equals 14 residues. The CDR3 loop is CSARSLAANQPQHF.

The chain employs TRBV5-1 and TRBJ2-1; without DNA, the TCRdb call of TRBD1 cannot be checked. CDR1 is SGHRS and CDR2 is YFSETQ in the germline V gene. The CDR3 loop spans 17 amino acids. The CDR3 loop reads CASSGPRGRKKRNEQFF.

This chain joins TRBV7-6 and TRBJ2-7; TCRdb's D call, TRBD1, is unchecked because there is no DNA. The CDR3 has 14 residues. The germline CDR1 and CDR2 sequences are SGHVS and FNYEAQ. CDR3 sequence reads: CASSLAPGGMEQYF.

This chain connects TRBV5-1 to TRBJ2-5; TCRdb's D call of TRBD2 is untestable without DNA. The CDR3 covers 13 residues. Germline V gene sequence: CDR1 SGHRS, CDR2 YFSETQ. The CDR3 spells CASSLKAEETQYF.